This T cell receptor beta chain was obtained from a study of spatial heterogeneity in lung cancer. Each CDR3 protein gets one entry after TCRdb re-called the 5' RACE reads with MiXCR. This sample carries 700 to 850 distinct CDR3 sequences, over 9% of them seen once, and the ten largest clones take 32%. This clonotype is termed medium-sized. Antigen: not known. This beta chain turned up in a library designed for alpha chains; as an off-target read, its abundance says little. The CDR3 has 16 residues. With 3 bases clipped from V and 6 bases from J, the junction kept 6 bases outside the gene matches. CDR1 is SEHNR and CDR2 is FQNEAQ in the germline V gene (reference sequence). The time point here: sample taken at primary tumor resection. Findings of the study overall: How many expanded intratumoral alpha and beta TCRs were present tracked the tumor mutation count, which was a count of nonsynonymous mutations.

This receptor was taken from a male donor with early-stage non-small cell lung cancer. Material: lung tumor tissue, obtained at surgery. The chain recombines TRBV7-9 with TRBJ1-6; 9 nucleotides match TRBD1. As DNA, the CDR3 is TGTGCCAGCAGCTTCAAGCCGGGACAGGGTAATTCACCCCTCCACTTT. This translates into CASSFKPGQGNSPLHF.